A single sample gave rise to the 29 T cell receptor beta chains below, sequenced in a study of cytomegalovirus exposure and HLA in healthy donors. The PCR was carried out with 60 Vbeta primers and 13 Jbeta primers. Repertoires were generated with immunoSEQ multiplex PCR, while TCRdb's copy carries only in-frame clones and drops some. The data contain about 180,000 clones, about four fifths of them singletons. The specimen was PBMCs. Receptors originate from a woman between 18 and 30 years old in good health and CMV-seropositive.

The chain joins TRBV10-2 to TRBJ2-3; weak D call: TRBD1 (6 bases). CDR1 WSHSY and CDR2 SAAADI come from the germline V gene. Trimming removed 4 bases at V and 4 bases at J, with 12 bases between. The CDR3 contains 14 residues. The chain's CDR3 is CASSGQGFADTQYF. In DNA form, the CDR3 reads TGCGCCAGCAGTGGGCAGGGGTTTGCAGATACGCAGTATTTT.

The J gene is TRBJ2-3, the V gene TRBV11-1, with D tentatively TRBD1 (6 bases). The V gene's germline CDR1 is SGHAT and CDR2 FQDESV (reference sequence). The CDR3 consists of 13 residues. V was trimmed by 4 bases and J by 4 bases, leaving 9 bases between them. The CDR3 bases are TGTGCCAGCAGCTCAGGGGATCCAGATACGCAGTATTTT. The encoded protein is CASSSGDPDTQYF. Variable domain in full (rest from reference TRBV11-1 and TRBJ2-3): EAEVAQSPRYKITEKSQAVAFWCDPISGHATLYWYRQILGQGPELLVQFQDESVVDDSQLPKDRFSAERLKGVDSTLKIQPAELGDSAMYLCASSSGDPDTQYFGPGTRLTVL.

The chain recombines TRBV6-4 with TRBJ1-5, with 11 nucleotides matching TRBD1. The CDR3 has 15 residues. Germline loops: CDR1 MRHNA, CDR2 SNTAGT. J lost 7 bases, V lost 2 bases, and 4 bases had no gene match. CDR3 sequence: CASSDTGQGGQPQHF. The DNA for the CDR3 is TGTGCCAGCAGTGACACGGGACAGGGGGGGCAGCCCCAGCATTTT.

This chain joins TRBV29-1 and TRBJ2-3, with TRBD1 matching over 10 bases. This CDR3 spans 14 amino acids. CDR1 SQVTM and CDR2 ANQGSEA come from the germline V gene. The V segment lost 6 bases and the J segment 6 bases; nucleotides outside the gene matches: 9. The CDR3 region has the DNA TGCAGCGTGTCCGACAGGGGGCTCGGGGATACGCAGTATTTT. The encoded protein is CSVSDRGLGDTQYF.

The chain employs TRBV11-2 and TRBJ1-4, with 7 bases that match TRBD1. Germline V CDR1 and CDR2: SGHAT, FQNNGV. V lost 0 bases to trimming and J lost 4 bases; unmatched junction nucleotides: 5. This CDR3 contains 16 residues. The CDR3 loop reads CASSLDPGQSNEKLFF. The CDR3 nucleotides read TGTGCCAGCAGCTTAGATCCGGGACAGAGTAATGAAAAACTGTTTTTT. Complete variable domain (other parts from reference TRBV11-2 and TRBJ1-4): EAGVAQSPRYKIIEKRQSVAFWCNPISGHATLYWYQQILGQGPKLLIQFQNNGVVDDSQLPKDRFSAERLKGVDSTLKIQPAKLEDSAVYLCASSLDPGQSNEKLFFGSGTQLSVL.

This chain joins TRBV19 and TRBJ2-2; weak D call: TRBD1 (6 bases). The germline V gene has CDR1 LNHDA and CDR2 SQIVND (reference sequence). Between the trimmed V and J ends, which lost 0 bases and 4 bases, there was a span of 18 bases. CDR3 length: 18 amino acids. The CDR3 loop reads CASSIDPLGAAGTGELFF. CDR3 nucleotides: TGTGCCAGTAGTATAGACCCCCTGGGGGCCGCTGGCACCGGGGAGCTGTTTTTT.

The CDR3 DNA sequence: TGTGCCAGTAGTATTGGAGTAAACTATGGCTACACCTTC. Its translation is CASSIGVNYGYTF. The J gene is TRBJ1-2, the V gene TRBV19; D uncertain. Trimming removed 3 bases at V and 2 bases at J, with 7 bases between. The germline CDR1 and CDR2 sequences are LNHDA and SQIVND (reference sequence). The CDR3 extends over 13 amino acids. The variable domain in full, completed from reference TRBV19 and TRBJ1-2, reads DGGITQSPKYLFRKEGQNVTLSCEQNLNHDAMYWYRQDPGQGLRLIYYSQIVNDFQKGDIAEGYSVSREKKESFPLTVTSAQKNPTAFYLCASSIGVNYGYTFGSGTRLTVV.

The chain is built from TRBV7-6 and TRBJ1-5; 10 nucleotides line up with TRBD1. Germline V gene data show CDR1 as SGHVS and CDR2 as FNYEAQ. V lost 5 bases to trimming and J lost 1 base; unmatched junction nucleotides: 2. The CDR3 has 15 amino acids. As DNA, the CDR3 is TGTGCCAGCAGCCCGGGACAGGGGAGCAATCAGCCCCAGCATTTT. This sequence encodes CASSPGQGSNQPQHF.

This clone was recorded once. The chain combines TRBV2 with TRBJ1-3; D uncertain. V lost 5 bases, J lost 1 base, and 6 bases lay in between. CDR3 length equals 13 residues. Germline V gene lookup returns CDR1 SNHLY and CDR2 FYNNEI. The CDR3 loop is CASSPTSGNTIYF. CDR3 in DNA: TGTGCCAGCAGTCCAACTTCTGGAAACACCATATATTTT.

The chain employs TRBV12-5 and TRBJ1-1, with unresolved D. With 6 bases removed from V and 4 bases from J, the gap between germline ends came to 12 bases. The CDR3 length is 13 residues. Germline V CDR1 and CDR2: LGHNT, FRNRAP. The CDR3 DNA follows: TGTGCTAGTGGAAATCGTCCGGGCACTGAAGCTTTCTTT. This codes for CASGNRPGTEAFF.

This chain connects TRBV18 to TRBJ2-7, with 9 bases identical to TRBD1. The CDR3 sequence is 16 residues long. The ends lost 3 bases at V and 4 bases at J; junction bases unmatched: 10. Per the germline V gene, CDR1 is KGHSH and CDR2 is LQKENI. The DNA for the CDR3 is TGTGCCAGCTCACCCCCACCCCGACAGGGGGGGTACGAGCAGTACTTC. Its translation: CASSPPPRQGGYEQYF.

The V call is TRBV4-1, the J call TRBJ2-3; TRBD2 matches 12 bases. This CDR3 is 17 amino acids long. V lost 3 bases to trimming and J lost 2 bases; unmatched junction nucleotides: 6. Germline CDR1 is MGHRA and CDR2 is YSYEKL. The CDR3 coding sequence is TGCGCCAGCAGCCAGAACAGACTAGCGGGGGCCACAGATACGCAGTATTTT. Amino acid sequence: CASSQNRLAGATDTQYF.

The V and J genes are TRBV10-3 and TRBJ1-2; D not certain. Germline V gene sequence: CDR1 ENHRY, CDR2 SYGVKD. The CDR3 is 12 residues long. Deletions cut 3 bases from V and 1 base from J, with 3 bases between. The CDR3 sequence is CAISDSNYGYTF. In nucleotides, the CDR3 is TGTGCCATCAGTGACAGTAACTATGGCTACACCTTC.

The chain carries TRBV4-3 and TRBJ2-7, with 8 bases matching TRBD2. The CDR3 contains 17 residues. Germline-derived CDR1 and CDR2 are LGHNA and YSLEER. V lost 4 bases and J lost 2; bases outside the gene matches: 13. The CDR3 region has the DNA TGCGCCAGCAGCCCAAGGGGGGAAGCGGGGGATCCCTACGAGCAGTACTTC. It codes for CASSPRGEAGDPYEQYF.

In this sample, this clone turned up a few times. The chain has TRBV2 and TRBJ1-2; 8 nucleotides align to TRBD1. The J segment lost 4 bases and the V segment lost 5 bases, leaving 6 bases of the junction unmatched. The CDR3 loop spans 14 amino acids. Germline V lookup: CDR1 SNHLY, CDR2 FYNNEI. CDR3 DNA: TGTGCCAGCAGTTCAACAGGGGGAGGCTATGGCTACACCTTC. Translating it yields CASSSTGGGYGYTF. Looking up the rest from reference TRBV2 and TRBJ1-2 gives the full variable domain: EPEVTQTPSHQVTQMGQEVILRCVPISNHLYFYWYRQILGQKVEFLVSFYNNEISEKSEIFDDQFSVERPDGSNFTLKIRSTKLEDSAMYFCASSSTGGGYGYTFGSGTRLTVV.

The count of this clone is one. The rearrangement joins TRBV5-1 to TRBJ1-1; tentatively, D is TRBD1 (6 bases). The length of the CDR3 is 14 residues. Trimming left V 3 bases short and J 2 bases short, with 11 bases between. Germline values: CDR1 SGHRS, CDR2 YFSETQ. The DNA for the CDR3 is TGCGCCAGCAGCTCCTACAGGGCCAACACTGAAGCTTTCTTT. Its protein is CASSSYRANTEAFF. Filled out from reference TRBV5-1 and TRBJ1-1, the complete variable domain reads KAGVTQTPRYLIKTRGQQVTLSCSPISGHRSVSWYQQTPGQGLQFLFEYFSETQRNKGNFPGRFSGRQFSNSRSEMNVSTLELGDSALYLCASSSYRANTEAFFGQGTRLTVV.

The CDR3 DNA reads as TGTGCCAGCAGCCAAACAGGGTTCTACGGCTACACCTTC. It specifies CASSQTGFYGYTF. The chain is built from TRBV7-8 and TRBJ1-2, with D perhaps matching TRBD1 (6 bases). Germline assignment: CDR1 SGHVS and CDR2 FQNEAQ. V gave up 5 bases and J gave up 8 bases, with 15 bases separating them. The CDR3 contains 13 residues.

CDR3 sequence reads: CASSYSGGGFTEAFF. The DNA of the CDR3 is TGTGCCAGCAGTTACTCCGGAGGGGGCTTCACTGAAGCTTTCTTT. The chain carries TRBV6-5 and TRBJ1-1; 7 positions match TRBD1. V lost 0 bases and J lost 4; bases outside the gene matches: 5. The CDR3 is 15 amino acids. The germline gives CDR1 MNHEY, CDR2 SVGAGI.

V gene TRBV4-1 combines with J gene TRBJ2-3; weak D call: TRBD1 (5 bases). The CDR3 totals 15 residues. Germline V lookup: CDR1 MGHRA, CDR2 YSYEKL. Trimming left V 1 base short and J 6 bases short, with 14 bases between. The chain's CDR3 is CASSQVSGRADTQYF. For the CDR3, the DNA is TGCGCCAGCAGCCAAGTGTCCGGCAGGGCCGATACGCAGTATTTT.

CDR3 sequence: CASSLRGDTQYF. As DNA, the CDR3 is TGTGCCAGCAGCTTAAGAGGGGATACGCAGTATTTT. The chain uses TRBV5-4 and TRBJ2-3, with D maybe TRBD2 (5 bases). Germline values: CDR1 SGHNT, CDR2 YYREEE (reference sequence). The CDR3 covers 12 residues. Between the trimmed V and J ends, which lost 2 bases and 6 bases, there was a span of 7 bases.

This clone appeared a single time. J is TRBJ1-1 and V is TRBV19, with D unresolved. CDR1 LNHDA and CDR2 SQIVND come from the germline V gene (reference sequence). The CDR3 covers 13 residues. The germline V and J ends were trimmed by 3 bases and 6 bases, with 11 bases remaining between them. CDR3 sequence reads: CASSIARSPEAFF. For the CDR3, the DNA is TGTGCCAGTAGTATCGCCAGATCGCCTGAAGCTTTCTTT.

The CDR3 region is CASSLRRQGESYEQYF. In DNA, the CDR3 is TGTGCCAGCAGTTTAAGGCGACAGGGGGAATCCTACGAGCAGTACTTC. The rearrangement links TRBV27 to TRBJ2-7; 9 bases agree with TRBD1. Per germline, CDR1 MNHEY and CDR2 SMNVEV (reference sequence). The CDR3 is made up of 16 amino acids. V shed 2 bases and J 1 base; nucleotides not matched to a gene: 6.

This chain joins TRBV27 and TRBJ1-5; 10 nucleotides match TRBD1. V shed 6 bases, J shed 7 bases, and the junction held 3 bases outside the gene matches. The V gene's germline CDR1 is MNHEY and CDR2 SMNVEV (reference sequence). There are 13 residues in the CDR3. The CDR3 sequence: CASSDRGLQPQHF. CDR3 bases: TGTGCCAGCAGCGACAGGGGGCTCCAGCCCCAGCATTTT.

The V gene is TRBV29-1, the J gene TRBJ1-3, with 9 bases fitting TRBD1. The CDR3 sequence is 15 residues long. The germline CDR1 and CDR2 sequences are SQVTM and ANQGSEA. Trimming cost V 4 bases and J 0 bases; bases outside gene matches: 4. CDR3 sequence: CSVVTGGISGNTIYF. CDR3 sequence (DNA): TGCAGCGTTGTTACAGGGGGCATCTCTGGAAACACCATATATTTT.

The V gene is TRBV6-6, the J gene TRBJ2-7, with 11 bases matching TRBD2. The ends lost 0 bases at V and 2 bases at J; junction bases unmatched: 3. CDR1 is MNHNY and CDR2 is SVGAGI in the germline V gene (reference sequence). The CDR3 has 16 amino acids. In nucleotides, the CDR3 is TGTGCCAGCAGTTACTCTAGCGGGGGGGCCCCCTACGAGCAGTACTTC. It yields the protein CASSYSSGGAPYEQYF.

The count of this clone is one. This chain links TRBV5-1 with TRBJ2-1, with 9 positions matching TRBD2. Losses at the gene ends were 0 bases for V and 0 bases for J; bases not matched to a gene: 13. The CDR3 has 20 amino acids. Germline-derived CDR1 and CDR2 are SGHRS and YFSETQ. CDR3 nucleotides: TGCGCCAGCAGCTTGGGGATAGCGGGGGTTTTTGGGAGCTCCTACAATGAGCAGTTCTTC. It specifies CASSLGIAGVFGSSYNEQFF.

This clone was counted a few times. This chain joins TRBV12-2 and TRBJ2-5; the table gives TRBD2 as D, unverified against the DNA. TRBV12-2 represents a pseudogene. The CDR3 runs to 17 residues. The CDR3 sequence is CASRQSARRGGQETQYF. CDR3 DNA sequence: TGTGCAAGTCGCCAATCCGCCCGAAGGGGGGGCCAGGAGACCCAGTACTTC.

This clone turned up a few times. The V and J genes are TRBV4-3 and TRBJ2-7, with D hard to call. Germline CDR1 is LGHNA and CDR2 is YSLEER. Trimming removed 1 base from V and 6 bases from J, with 19 bases in between. The CDR3 has 16 amino acids. The DNA for the CDR3 is TGCGCCAGCAGCCAAGTGGCAGGCCTCCCATCGTCCGAGCAGTACTTC. Amino acids: CASSQVAGLPSSEQYF.

The V call is TRBV15, the J call TRBJ1-2, with 10 bases lining up with TRBD1. J lost 3 bases, V lost 5 bases, and 3 bases had no gene match. The CDR3 runs to 14 residues. CDR1 is LNHNV, CDR2 YYDKDF, per germline (reference sequence). The CDR3 DNA is TGTGCCACCAGCGACGGACAGGGGGACTATGGCTACACCTTC. Its translation: CATSDGQGDYGYTF.